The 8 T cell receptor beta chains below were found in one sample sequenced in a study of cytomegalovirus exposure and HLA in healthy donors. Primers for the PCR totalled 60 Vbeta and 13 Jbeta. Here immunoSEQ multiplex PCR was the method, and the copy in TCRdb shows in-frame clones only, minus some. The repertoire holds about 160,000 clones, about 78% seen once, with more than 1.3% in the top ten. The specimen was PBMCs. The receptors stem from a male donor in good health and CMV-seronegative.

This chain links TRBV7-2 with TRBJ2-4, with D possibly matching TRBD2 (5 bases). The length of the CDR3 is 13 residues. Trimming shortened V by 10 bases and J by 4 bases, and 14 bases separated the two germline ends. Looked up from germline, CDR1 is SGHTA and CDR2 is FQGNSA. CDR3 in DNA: TGTGCCACCGGAGGAGGATCAAAAAACATTCAGTACTTC. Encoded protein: CATGGGSKNIQYF.

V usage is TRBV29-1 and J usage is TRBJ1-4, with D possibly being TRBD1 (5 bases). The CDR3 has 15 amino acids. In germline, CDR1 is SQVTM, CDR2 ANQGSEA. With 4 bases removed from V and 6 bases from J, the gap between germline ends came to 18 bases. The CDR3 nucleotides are TGCAGCGTTGTAGACTGGCAGGGAAAGCATGAAAAACTGTTTTTT. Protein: CSVVDWQGKHEKLFF.

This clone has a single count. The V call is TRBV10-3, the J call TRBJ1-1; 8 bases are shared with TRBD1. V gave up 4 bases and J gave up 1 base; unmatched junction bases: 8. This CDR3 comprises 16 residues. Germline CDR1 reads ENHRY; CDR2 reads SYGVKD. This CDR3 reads CAISGAGGARNTEAFF. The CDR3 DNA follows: TGTGCCATCAGTGGGGCAGGGGGCGCGAGGAACACTGAAGCTTTCTTT.

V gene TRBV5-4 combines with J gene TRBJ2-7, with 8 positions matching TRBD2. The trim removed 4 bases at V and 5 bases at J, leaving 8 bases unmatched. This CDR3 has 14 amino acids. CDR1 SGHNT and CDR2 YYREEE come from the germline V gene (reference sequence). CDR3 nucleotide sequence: TGTGCCAGCAGCACAAGAAGGACTAGCAACGAGCAGTACTTC. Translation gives CASSTRRTSNEQYF.

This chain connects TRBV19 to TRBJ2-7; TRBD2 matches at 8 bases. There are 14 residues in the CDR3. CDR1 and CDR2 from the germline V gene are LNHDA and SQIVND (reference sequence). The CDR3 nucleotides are TGTGCGACCTCTTCGGGGGGGACTTCCTACGAGCAGTACTTC. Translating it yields CATSSGGTSYEQYF.

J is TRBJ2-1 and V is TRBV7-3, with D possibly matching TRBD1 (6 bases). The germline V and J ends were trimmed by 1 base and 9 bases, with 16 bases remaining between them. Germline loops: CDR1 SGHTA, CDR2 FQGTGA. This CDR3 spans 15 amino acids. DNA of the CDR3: TGTGCCAGCAGCTTAAGGGGCAGGGGACACAGTGAGCAGTTCTTC. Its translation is CASSLRGRGHSEQFF. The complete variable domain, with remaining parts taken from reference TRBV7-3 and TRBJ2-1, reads GAGVSQTPSNKVTEKGKYVELRCDPISGHTALYWYRQSLGQGPEFLIYFQGTGAADDSGLPNDRFFAVRPEGSVSTLKIQRTERGDSAVYLCASSLRGRGHSEQFFGPGTRLTVL.

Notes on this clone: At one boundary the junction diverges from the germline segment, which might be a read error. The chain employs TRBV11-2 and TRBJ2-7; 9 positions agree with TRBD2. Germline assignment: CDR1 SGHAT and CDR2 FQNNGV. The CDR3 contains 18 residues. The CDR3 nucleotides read TGTGTCAGCAGCTTAGATCTAATGGTAGCGGGAGCCCCCTACGAGCAGTACTTC. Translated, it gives CVSSLDLMVAGAPYEQYF.

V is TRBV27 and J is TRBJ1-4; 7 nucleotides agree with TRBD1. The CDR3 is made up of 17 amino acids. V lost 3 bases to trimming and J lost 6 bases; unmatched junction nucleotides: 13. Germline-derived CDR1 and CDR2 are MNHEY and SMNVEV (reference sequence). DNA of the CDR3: TGTGCCAGCAGTTTGCAAGGAGGGTACAGGGGTGATGAAAAACTGTTTTTT. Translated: CASSLQGGYRGDEKLFF. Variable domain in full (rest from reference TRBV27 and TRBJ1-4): EAQVTQNPRYLITVTGKKLTVTCSQNMNHEYMSWYRQDPGLGLRQIYYSMNVEVTDKGDVPEGYKVSRKEKRNFPLILESPSPNQTSLYFCASSLQGGYRGDEKLFFGSGTQLSVL.